The sequence of this T cell receptor beta chain was determined in a study of T cells in Graves' hyperthyroidism and ophthalmopathy. Researchers took RNA transcripts and amplified the TCR beta CDR3 regions from them. Researchers ran a first-round RT-PCR on the TCR CDR3 using the HTBI primer set. TCRdb used MiXCR to reprocess the multiplex PCR reads, holding one entry per CDR3 protein. The repertoire holds under 350,000 distinct CDR3 sequences, 13% seen once, with 7.5% to 8% in the top ten. Thyroid ultrasound and orbital computed tomography, with clinical symptoms and serum thyroxine and TRAb, informed diagnoses. Comment on this clonotype: Its specificity is unknown.

Germline V gene lookup returns CDR1 SEHNR and CDR2 FQNEAQ (reference sequence). The CDR3 runs to 15 residues. V dropped 5 bases and J dropped 8; count of bases not matched to a gene: 9. Study findings and constraints: A model using 13 V-J features told ophthalmopathy apart from stable hyperthyroidism. Most thyroid clonotypes expanded above 0.001 were also detected in blood.

The origin of this receptor is a woman younger than 45 with Graves' hyperthyroidism that later progressed to Graves' ophthalmopathy. The sample taken for sequencing was blood. The chain combines TRBV7-9 with TRBJ1-4; 9 bases are a match to TRBD1. The CDR3 here is CASSPRDRDQEKLFF. DNA of the CDR3: TGTGCCAGCAGCCCCCGGGACAGGGATCAGGAAAAACTGTTTTTT. Filled out from reference TRBV7-9 and TRBJ1-4, the complete variable domain reads DTGVSQNPRHKITKRGQNVTFRCDPISEHNRLYWYRQTLGQGPEFLTYFQNEAQLEKSRLLSDRFSAERPKGSFSTLEIQRTEQGDSAMYLCASSPRDRDQEKLFFGSGTQLSVL.